What follows are 14 T cell receptor beta chains derived from one specimen sequenced in a study of tumor-infiltrating lymphocytes in primary liver carcinoma. TCR beta cDNA came from around 500 ng total RNA, primed with a constant-region primer. The TCR beta library was amplified through three nested multiplex PCR rounds in a modified ARM-PCR procedure. TRBV1-TRBV30 forward and Cbeta reverse primers drove the first two roughly 10-cycle rounds. TCRdb used MiXCR to reprocess the multiplex PCR reads, holding one entry per CDR3 protein. The sample comprises 99,000 or so distinct CDR3 sequences, more than 65% of which are singletons, and about 9.2% rests with the top ten. It was from around 20-30 mg of unsorted bulk tissue that RNA and DNA were co-extracted. The source material was liver tumor tissue from sampling region 5. Noted subset: tumor region T5, tumor centre. These receptors were taken from a woman in her sixties or seventies with primary liver carcinoma and hepatitis B virus infection.

In regard to this clonotype: This may arise from a read error, as a much more abundant clone is one base away. CDR3 sequence (DNA): TGTGCCATCAGTTACTTTGGATCCGGGGAGCTGTTTTTT. It encodes CAISYFGSGELFF. The chain has TRBV6-5 and TRBJ2-2; D is undetermined. Germline V gene sequence: CDR1 MNHEY, CDR2 SVGAGI. The CDR3 is made up of 13 amino acids.

The chain recombines TRBV18 with TRBJ1-6, with a tentative D call TRBD1 (5 bases). This CDR3 has 16 residues. Per the germline V gene, CDR1 is KGHSH and CDR2 is LQKENI. V was trimmed by 2 bases and J by 7 bases, leaving 15 bases between them. The CDR3 sequence: CASSPGGTGTNSPLHF. The CDR3 DNA reads as TGTGCCAGCTCACCAGGGGGGACTGGAACGAATTCACCCCTCCACTTT.

Details on this clonotype: This could be a read error, since a much larger clone is one nucleotide away. This chain links TRBV5-1 with TRBJ1-4, with 8 bases that match TRBD1. CDR3 length: 15 residues. Germline-derived CDR1 and CDR2 are SGHRS and YFSETQ. CDR3 DNA sequence: TGCACCAGCAGCTCAGGACAGGGAATGATTGAAAAACTGTTTTTT. It translates to CTSSSGQGMIEKLFF. The variable domain in full, with the rest retrieved from reference TRBV5-1 and TRBJ1-4, is KAGVTQTPRYLIKTRGQQVTLSCSPISGHRSVSWYQQTPGQGLQFLFEYFSETQRNKGNFPGRFSGRQFSNSRSEMNVSTLELGDSALYLCTSSSGQGMIEKLFFGSGTQLSVL.

This clonotype was observed a few times. The genes are TRBV6-6 and TRBJ2-1; TRBD2 is a possible D gene (5 bases). CDR1 is MNHNY, CDR2 SVGAGI, per germline (reference sequence). The CDR3 covers 16 residues. Trimming shortened V by 5 bases and J by 5 bases, and 19 bases separated the two germline ends. Written as DNA, the CDR3 is TGTGCCAGCAGTACCTCCAGCGGATCTTCCCACAATGAGCAGTTCTTC. Its translation: CASSTSSGSSHNEQFF.

As to this clonotype: A read error may account for a junction end that differs from germline. The rearrangement links TRBV11-2 to TRBJ1-2; a weak D match, TRBD1 (6 bases). Germline-derived CDR1 and CDR2 are SGHAT and FQNNGV. This CDR3 spans 15 amino acids. The CDR3 sequence is CASSITIQGDAGYTF. The CDR3 coding sequence is TGTGCCAGCAGCATAACAATACAGGGAGATGCTGGCTACACCTTT.

A few counts support this clonotype. This may stem from a read error, because a much larger clone lies one nucleotide away. The genes are TRBV4-1 and TRBJ2-7; 13 bases match TRBD2. Germline-derived CDR1 and CDR2 are MGHRA and YSYEKL. There are 15 residues in the CDR3. CDR3 amino acids: CTSSPGTSGIYEQYF. The CDR3, as DNA: TGCACCAGCAGCCCGGGGACTAGCGGGATCTACGAGCAGTACTTC.

The sample holds a few counts of this clonotype. A read error may be the cause here, since a much bigger clone is one base away. The CDR3 end shows no conserved phenylalanine or tryptophan, and so a read error is likely. V usage is TRBV12-3 or TRBV12-4 and J usage is TRBJ2-3; TRBD1 agrees at 7 bases. The CDR3 length is 16 residues. The trim removed 5 bases at V and 2 bases at J, leaving 10 bases unmatched. The CDR3 loop is CASSPGDRIYTDTQYL. The CDR3 DNA sequence: TGTGCCAGCAGTCCAGGGGACAGAATCTACACAGATACGCAGTATCTT.

The chain links TRBV11-2 to TRBJ2-4, with a possible D match to TRBD1 (6 bases). The CDR3 has 15 amino acids. Germline CDR1 SGHAT, CDR2 FQNNGV. The CDR3 loop is CISSLDDWGRDIQYF. The CDR3 DNA sequence: TGTATCAGCAGCTTAGATGATTGGGGGCGCGACATTCAGTACTTC.

The J gene is TRBJ2-4, the V gene TRBV28; D possibly corresponds to TRBD1 (6 bases). Trimming took off 6 bases at V and 6 bases at J, with 12 bases between the two ends. Germline values: CDR1 MDHEN, CDR2 SYDVKM. The CDR3 is made up of 13 amino acids. CDR3 amino acids: CASSLGHLNIQYF. In nucleotides, the CDR3 is TGTGCCAGCAGCCTGGGACACTTAAACATTCAGTACTTC.

Worth noting for this clonotype: One base away lies a much larger clone, so this may be a sequencing read error. The chain uses TRBV6-1 and TRBJ2-7; 7 bases map to TRBD2. There are 15 residues in the CDR3. The germline V gene encodes CDR1 MNHNS and CDR2 SASEGT. The junction had 13 bases not matched to a gene; V was cut back by 6 bases and J by 5 bases. This chain's CDR3 is CASRGPRGERNEQYF. The CDR3 DNA reads TGTGCCAGCAGGGGCCCTCGGGGGGAACGGAACGAGCAGTACTTC.

This chain links TRBV11-3 with TRBJ1-2; no reliable D call. The V and J ends lost 9 bases and 10 bases respectively, with 24 bases between them. The CDR3 length is 14 residues. Per germline, CDR1 SGHNT and CDR2 YENEEA. The CDR3 DNA reads as TGTGCCAGTAGCCTAGCGACGGTCCTTGATGACTACACCTTC. Amino acids: CASSLATVLDDYTF.

The table lists this clonotype with a count of one. The junction and the germline gene differ at one end; a read error may be behind it. This chain links TRBV6-5 with TRBJ2-1; possibly TRBD2 for D (5 bases). The germline gives CDR1 MNHEY, CDR2 SVGAGI. This CDR3 is 15 amino acids long. CDR3 residues: CASSSKWIDYNKQFF. DNA for the CDR3: TGTGCCAGCAGTTCAAAATGGATAGACTACAATAAGCAGTTCTTC.

The V gene is TRBV28, the J gene TRBJ2-5; either TRBD1 or TRBD2 may supply D (5 bases each). V lost 5 bases to trimming and J lost 9 bases, with 25 bases between them. CDR3 size: 16 residues. From germline, CDR1 is MDHEN and CDR2 SYDVKM. This chain's CDR3 is CASSTQLLGVRPSQYF. CDR3 nucleotides: TGTGCCAGCAGTACCCAGCTCCTGGGGGTCCGGCCGTCCCAGTACTTC.

In this sample, this clonotype turned up a few times. This sequence may be a read error, since a much larger clone differs from it by one base. CDR3 DNA sequence: TGCGCCAGCTGTGAGCAAGAGAGGGGGCTTAATGAGCAGTTCTTC. This encodes CASCEQERGLNEQFF. This chain links TRBV10-2 with TRBJ2-1; TRBD1 aligns across 7 bases. The CDR3 is 15 residues long. Germline V gene data show CDR1 as WSHSY and CDR2 as SAAADI.